This T cell receptor (beta chain) is from a study of blood T cell repertoires in COVID-19. Study-level information: Specimens from acute and convalescent COVID-19 originated in the United States, Italy and Spain. PBMCs, B-cell-depleted T cells, or T cells provided the cDNA or gDNA that made up the material.

Per the original methods: Using reference gene primer amplification, nucleated cell counts were estimated. Only in-frame clones appear in the TCRdb table, and some are missing; sequencing was by immunoSEQ multiplex PCR. V and J calls and clone size are as listed in that table; D and trimming were resolved from the DNA. The sample includes 250,000 to 350,000 clones, approximately 83% seen only once; the top ten take approximately 2%. Per the germline V gene, CDR1 is SGHTA and CDR2 is FQGNSA. The CDR3 totals 15 residues. V dropped 5 bases and J dropped 3 bases, with 11 bases sitting between them. V gene TRBV7-2 combines with J gene TRBJ1-6; D is uncertain. This sequence originates from a woman aged 30 to 39 who had recovered from COVID-19. The sample consisted of peripheral blood. For the CDR3, the DNA is TGTGCCAGCAGCCCAGGCCGGAACTATAATTCACCCCTCCACTTT. Its translation is CASSPGRNYNSPLHF.